Listed below are T cell receptor beta chains from one sample, sequenced in a study of blood T cells in healthy people across ages. TCRdb re-derived calls from the 5' RACE reads in MiXCR, one entry per CDR3 protein. The top ten hold about 11% of the sample, which has roughly 1.7 million distinct CDR3 sequences, around 35% seen once. The sequenced material came from blood. These receptors were taken from a woman aged 30 to 39 in good health. Both conserved end residues are part of each CDR3. The order of the fields is clone size, D gene, CDR3 length, J gene, V gene, CDR3 DNA, CDR3 protein. The D gene is left open where the match is weak. Not every row has a clone size; where given, it reads once, few, many or a size class.

abundance: few; d_gene: -; len: 16; j_gene: TRBJ1-2; v_gene: TRBV25-1; CDR3nt: TGTGCCAGCAGTGCCAACCCGGGTCCCCCTAACTATGGCTACACCTTC; CDR3aa: CASSANPGPPNYGYTF
abundance: -; d_gene: -; len: 14; j_gene: TRBJ1-4; v_gene: TRBV29-1; CDR3nt: TGCAACGTAGGGTCACAGGGAACTAATGAAAAACTGTTTTTT; CDR3aa: CNVGSQGTNEKLFF
abundance: -; d_gene: TRBD2; len: 17; j_gene: TRBJ2-1; v_gene: TRBV4-2; CDR3nt: TGTGCCAGCAGCCACCGACTAGCGGGAGGTACCTACAATGAGCAGTTCTTC; CDR3aa: CASSHRLAGGTYNEQFF
abundance: -; d_gene: TRBD2; len: 23; j_gene: TRBJ2-5; v_gene: TRBV11-2; CDR3nt: TGTGCCAGCAGCCTGGGACTAGCGGGAAGATTTGAAGTCATCCCAGTCGTCCAAGAGACCCAGTACTTC; CDR3aa: CASSLGLAGRFEVIPVVQETQYF
abundance: few; d_gene: -; len: 13; j_gene: TRBJ2-7; v_gene: TRBV7-2; CDR3nt: TGTGCCAGCAGCCTTCAGGACTATCACGAGCAGTACTTC; CDR3aa: CASSLQDYHEQYF
abundance: once; d_gene: TRBD2; len: 15; j_gene: TRBJ2-3; v_gene: TRBV9; CDR3nt: TGTGCCAGCAGCGTAGCTAGCGGGATTACAGATGCGCAGTATTTT; CDR3aa: CASSVASGITDAQYF
abundance: -; d_gene: -; len: 14; j_gene: TRBJ2-1; v_gene: TRBV7-9; CDR3nt: TGTGCCAGCAACAGGGCGGGGGTATACAATGAGCAGTTCTTC; CDR3aa: CASNRAGVYNEQFF
abundance: few; d_gene: -; len: 17; j_gene: TRBJ2-6; v_gene: TRBV6-1; CDR3nt: TGTGCCAGCAGGGAGGGCAGGATTAGCTCTGGGGCCAACGTCCTGACTTTC; CDR3aa: CASREGRISSGANVLTF
abundance: -; d_gene: TRBD2; len: 16; j_gene: TRBJ2-1; v_gene: TRBV7-9; CDR3nt: TGTGCCAGCAGCTCAAAGACTAGCGGGGACTTCAATGAGCAGTTCTTC; CDR3aa: CASSSKTSGDFNEQFF
abundance: -; d_gene: TRBD1; len: 15; j_gene: TRBJ2-1; v_gene: TRBV5-1; CDR3nt: TGCGCCAGCAGCACAGTTCCGGGACAGGGAAATGAGCAGTTCTTC; CDR3aa: CASSTVPGQGNEQFF
abundance: -; d_gene: TRBD1; len: 13; j_gene: TRBJ2-5; v_gene: TRBV18; CDR3nt: TGTGCCACCTCCCGCAGGGACAGACCAGAGCAGTACTTC; CDR3aa: CATSRRDRPEQYF
abundance: -; d_gene: TRBD2; len: 16; j_gene: TRBJ2-1; v_gene: TRBV9; CDR3nt: TGTGCCAGCAGCGTTCTAGCGGGAGGGCCTTGGGATGAGCAGTTCTTC; CDR3aa: CASSVLAGGPWDEQFF
abundance: few; d_gene: -; len: 15; j_gene: TRBJ2-2; v_gene: TRBV28; CDR3nt: TGTGCCAGCAGTCCGCCGGGACTTCTCACCGGGGAGCTGTTTTTT; CDR3aa: CASSPPGLLTGELFF
abundance: -; d_gene: TRBD2; len: 14; j_gene: TRBJ2-1; v_gene: TRBV12-3/TRBV12-4; CDR3nt: TGTGCCAGCAGTGGGACTAGCGGGAGGGCCCGGCAGTTCTTC; CDR3aa: CASSGTSGRARQFF
abundance: -; d_gene: -; len: 14; j_gene: TRBJ2-1; v_gene: TRBV3-1; CDR3nt: TGTGCCAGCAGCCAAGTAACCCTCCACAATGAGCAGTTCTTC; CDR3aa: CASSQVTLHNEQFF